This record looks at one TCR beta chain sequence and its context. Antigen unknown. The sample comes from a study of cytomegalovirus exposure and HLA in healthy donors. Study-level findings and limits: It was 150 to 200 TCR beta chains that were listed as cytomegalovirus-associated. Most TCR sequences proved rare, with some public TCRs found in many donors. Three chains tied to CMV proved CMV antigen-specific in vitro.

From germline, CDR1 is SGHVS and CDR2 FQNEAQ. This CDR3 comprises 17 residues. With 6 bases clipped from V and 8 bases from J, the junction kept 15 bases outside the gene matches. Sequencing was performed with immunoSEQ multiplex PCR; in TCRdb, only in-frame clones are kept and a portion is missing. The sample has some 120,000 clones; 89% are singletons. Input material: PBMCs. The chain combines TRBV7-8 with TRBJ2-1; TRBD2 matches 11 bases. This sequence originates from a woman between 18 and 30 years old in good health and CMV-seronegative. The CDR3 region has the DNA TGTGCCAGCAGGGTAGCGGGGGGGACCGGGCTGGGGCATGAGCAGTTCTTC. It yields the protein CASRVAGGTGLGHEQFF.